A single sample is the source of the 12 T cell receptor beta chains below, sequenced in a study of T cell repertoires in cytomegalovirus infection. TCRdb passed the reads through MiXCR, listing each CDR3 protein once. The sample has some 180,000 distinct CDR3 sequences; about 15% are singletons. The specimen was CD8+ T cells from PBMCs. These receptors were taken from a human donor in good health (CMV status not recorded). Some clones in this sample may be carry-over from other donors' samples.

This clonotype has more than one count but fewer than ten. The gene calls are TRBV20-1 and TRBJ2-4; no clear D. This CDR3 has 18 amino acids. V lost 3 bases and J lost 1, with 22 bases in between. The germline V gene encodes CDR1 DFQATT and CDR2 SNEGSKA (reference sequence). The CDR3 DNA reads as TGCAGTGCTAGCGTATCCCAGAATAGTGCCTCCGCCAAAAACATTCAGTACTTC. The encoded protein is CSASVSQNSASAKNIQYF.

J is TRBJ2-1 and V is TRBV6-6; 8 bases are shared with TRBD2. The length of the CDR3 is 16 residues. Germline V lookup: CDR1 MNHNY, CDR2 SVGAGI (reference sequence). The trim removed 6 bases at V and 3 bases at J, leaving 10 bases unmatched. CDR3 in DNA: TGTGCCAGCAGGACCCCCGGGGGGGCCAACTACAATGAGCAGTTCTTC. This sequence encodes CASRTPGGANYNEQFF.

The chain recombines TRBV20-1 with TRBJ1-1, with no clear D. The V end was cut by 2 bases, the J end by 0 bases, with 7 bases between. CDR3 length equals 13 residues. The germline gives CDR1 DFQATT, CDR2 SNEGSKA (reference sequence). The CDR3 reads CSARNFMNTEAFF. The CDR3 DNA reads as TGCAGTGCTAGAAACTTCATGAACACTGAAGCTTTCTTT.

Only a few counts were recorded for this clonotype. J is TRBJ2-3 and V is TRBV7-2, with TRBD2 matching over 12 bases. Per the germline V gene, CDR1 is SGHTA and CDR2 is FQGNSA. V gave up 5 bases and J gave up 4 bases; unmatched junction bases: 4. This CDR3 contains 15 residues. This CDR3 is CASSPTSGGSDTQYF. The CDR3 DNA reads TGTGCCAGCAGCCCAACTAGCGGGGGGTCAGATACGCAGTATTTT. Drawing the rest from reference TRBV7-2 and TRBJ2-3, the complete variable domain is GAGVSQSPSNKVTEKGKDVELRCDPISGHTALYWYRQSLGQGLEFLIYFQGNSAPDKSGLPSDRFSAERTGGSVSTLTIQRTQQEDSAVYLCASSPTSGGSDTQYFGPGTRLTVL.

The chain uses TRBV20-1 and TRBJ2-5; the match to TRBD2 covers 8 bases. The germline gives CDR1 DFQATT, CDR2 SNEGSKA (reference sequence). The CDR3 covers 17 residues. Germline trimming cut 0 bases from V and 0 bases from J; bases unmatched to any gene: 9. As DNA, the CDR3 is TGCAGTGCTAGAGATCGAAAGCGGGGGCCGAACCAAGAGACCCAGTACTTC. Translation gives CSARDRKRGPNQETQYF.

The chain's CDR3 is CASSSGHVYSYEQYF. DNA for the CDR3: TGTGCCAGCAGCTCGGGACACGTCTACTCCTACGAGCAGTACTTC. The gene calls are TRBV7-9 and TRBJ2-7; D possibly corresponds to TRBD1 (6 bases). The V and J ends lost 4 bases and 0 bases respectively, with 13 bases between them. CDR3 size: 15 residues. The V gene's germline CDR1 is SEHNR and CDR2 FQNEAQ (reference sequence).

This clonotype has a handful of counts. This chain connects TRBV28 to TRBJ1-1; possible D gene TRBD1, 5 bases. CDR1 MDHEN and CDR2 SYDVKM come from the germline V gene. Between the trimmed V and J ends, which lost 7 bases and 1 base, there was a span of 16 bases. This CDR3 has 15 amino acids. CDR3 region: CASTNQGLENTEAFF. CDR3 DNA: TGTGCCAGCACGAATCAGGGATTGGAGAACACTGAAGCTTTCTTT.

This clonotype was counted between two and nine times. The chain couples TRBV7-9 to TRBJ2-2; D is uncertain. This CDR3 has 15 residues. Germline V lookup: CDR1 SEHNR, CDR2 FQNEAQ (reference sequence). Trimming removed 2 bases at V and 1 base at J, with 8 bases between. The CDR3 nucleotides are TGTGCCAGCAGCTTATTCGCCAGGAACACCGGGGAGCTGTTTTTT. The encoded protein is CASSLFARNTGELFF.

This clonotype came up a few times. The chain employs TRBV5-6 and TRBJ2-7; a possible D gene is TRBD2 (6 bases). The CDR3 runs to 15 residues. Between the trimmed V and J ends, which lost 0 bases and 2 bases, there was a span of 12 bases. Germline V gene lookup returns CDR1 SGHDT and CDR2 YYEEEE. CDR3 in DNA: TGTGCCAGCAGCTTGGGCGGGGAACTAACCTACGAGCAGTACTTC. Encoded protein: CASSLGGELTYEQYF.

The chain couples TRBV7-9 to TRBJ2-3, with D hard to call. This CDR3 is 13 amino acids long. V lost 6 bases and J 6 bases, leaving 13 bases between the germline ends. Germline CDR1 SEHNR, CDR2 FQNEAQ (reference sequence). The CDR3, as DNA: TGTGCCAGCAGGGAACGTATGTCGGATACGCAGTATTTT. This encodes CASRERMSDTQYF.

Regarding this clonotype: An end of the junction differs from the germline gene, which may be a read error. The gene calls are TRBV5-1 and TRBJ2-7; 8 nucleotides align to TRBD1. The CDR3 has 11 amino acids. Germline CDR1 SGHRS, CDR2 YFSETQ. CDR3 sequence: CASSVGQVTLF. The CDR3 nucleotides read TGCGCCAGCAGCGTGGGACAGGTTACCCTTTTC.

This chain uses TRBV25-1 with TRBJ2-3, with a tentative D call TRBD2 (7 bases). Germline CDR1 reads MGHDK; CDR2 reads SYGVNS. The CDR3 runs 15 residues. The V end was cut by 5 bases, the J end by 4 bases, with 16 bases between. CDR3 DNA: TGTGCCAGCAGTATGGGGGGGGGCGGCGCAGATACGCAGTATTTT. It translates to CASSMGGGGADTQYF. Full variable domain (rest looked up from reference TRBV25-1 and TRBJ2-3): EADIYQTPRYLVIGTGKKITLECSQTMGHDKMYWYQQDPGMELHLIHYSYGVNSTEKGDLSSESTVSRIRTEHFPLTLESARPSHTSQYLCASSMGGGGADTQYFGPGTRLTVL.